What follows is one TCR beta chain and its context. Each CDR3 protein is one row after TCRdb ran MiXCR on the RT-PCR reads. The sample yields approximately 230,000 distinct CDR3 sequences, 12% seen once. The V end lost 2 bases, the J end lost 0 bases, and 5 bases lay between the germline ends. The CDR3 covers 15 residues. The germline gives CDR1 SNHLY, CDR2 FYNNEI. The record originates from a study of response to subunit inactivated influenza vaccine. Sequencing used non-naive T cells sorted from PBMCs, obtained around 15 days before vaccination. This clonotype was obtained from a man aged 50 to 59 who received an inactivated influenza vaccine. The genes are TRBV2 and TRBJ1-6; D gene ambiguous. Written as DNA, the CDR3 is TGTGCCAGCAGTGAACGTAGCTCCTATAATTCACCCCTCCACTTT. Protein sequence: CASSERSSYNSPLHF.